These 21 T cell receptor beta chains were all obtained from the same sample, sequenced in a study of CD8+ T cells in alopecia areata. Extraction and reverse transcription of RNA yielded cDNA as the sequencing template. The repertoire was sequenced with immunoSEQ multiplex PCR; TCRdb's copy has only in-frame clones and lacks some. The data show some 88,000 clones, around 40% seen once. Treatment noted: oral pan-JAK inhibitor, 5-10 mg twice daily. Sequencing used CD8+ T cells sorted from blood, obtained at week 24, from a patient treated with tofacitinib. Receptors originate from a human donor with alopecia areata.

The chain carries TRBV15 and TRBJ1-5; D is uncertain. CDR3 length: 14 residues. Germline values: CDR1 LNHNV, CDR2 YYDKDF (reference sequence). The V end lost 6 bases, the J end lost 1 base, and 10 bases lay between the germline ends. CDR3 in amino acids: CATRDDGSNQPQHF. The CDR3 DNA reads as TGTGCCACCAGGGATGACGGGAGCAATCAGCCCCAGCATTTT.

This chain connects TRBV4-1 to TRBJ2-5, with D unclear. Trimming stripped 0 bases from V and 5 bases from J, with 13 bases between. Per germline, CDR1 MGHRA and CDR2 YSYEKL. This CDR3 comprises 15 residues. The CDR3 here is CASSQEGVFRETQYF. Here the CDR3 DNA reads TGCGCCAGCAGCCAAGAAGGAGTATTTCGGGAGACCCAGTACTTC.

In this sample, this clone turned up a few times. The chain recombines TRBV29-1 with TRBJ1-2; maybe TRBD1 (6 bases). This CDR3 region has 11 residues. Per the germline V gene, CDR1 is SQVTM and CDR2 is ANQGSEA. Deletions cut 4 bases from V and 5 bases from J, with 8 bases between. In DNA form, the CDR3 reads TGCAGCGTTGCGGGGACATATGGCTACACCTTC. It specifies CSVAGTYGYTF.

This chain connects TRBV30 to TRBJ2-7, with TRBD1 matching over 8 bases. The CDR3 has 13 amino acids. The J segment lost 5 bases and the V segment lost 1 base, leaving 4 bases of the junction unmatched. Germline loops: CDR1 GTSNPN, CDR2 SVGIG (reference sequence). The CDR3 loop is CAWSDGQGHEQYF. DNA for the CDR3: TGTGCCTGGAGTGATGGACAGGGCCACGAGCAGTACTTC. The entire variable domain, with the rest obtained from reference TRBV30 and TRBJ2-7, is as follows: SQTIHQWPATLVQPVGSPLSLECTVEGTSNPNLYWYRQAAGRGLQLLFYSVGIGQISSEVPQNLSASRPQDRQFILSSKKLLLSDSGFYLCAWSDGQGHEQYFGPGTRLTVT.

The rearrangement links TRBV5-5 to TRBJ2-7; weak D call: TRBD2 (5 bases). CDR1 is SGHKS and CDR2 is YYEKEE in the germline V gene (reference sequence). The V end lost 2 bases, the J end lost 3 bases, and 21 bases lay between the germline ends. There are 17 residues in the CDR3. The CDR3 DNA follows: TGTGCCAGCAGCTTAGCGGACCCGACACTCCTTAACTACGAGCAGTACTTC. Protein product: CASSLADPTLLNYEQYF.

This clone occurred once. The rearrangement links TRBV10-3 to TRBJ1-1, with D possibly matching TRBD1 (6 bases). Germline assignment: CDR1 ENHRY and CDR2 SYGVKD. Trimming took off 8 bases at V and 10 bases at J, with 23 bases between the two ends. CDR3 length equals 14 residues. The DNA of the CDR3 is TGTGCCATCGGTAAGACAGAGGGGGATTGGCGAGCTTTCTTT. It yields the protein CAIGKTEGDWRAFF.

This clone was found a few times. The chain has TRBV7-2 and TRBJ2-7; 7 positions agree with TRBD1. Germline CDR1 reads SGHTA; CDR2 reads FQGNSA. This CDR3 is 16 amino acids long. V lost 3 bases and J lost 0; bases outside the gene matches: 8. The CDR3: CASSLGVRTGSYEQYF. The CDR3 DNA is TGTGCCAGCAGCTTGGGGGTCCGGACAGGCTCCTACGAGCAGTACTTC.

This clone has more than one count but fewer than ten. The chain carries TRBV9 and TRBJ2-5; no clear D gene. V gave up 3 bases and J gave up 9 bases, with 12 bases separating them. CDR1 SGDLS and CDR2 YYNGEE come from the germline V gene. This CDR3 is 12 amino acids long. This CDR3 reads CASSDNALAQYF. In DNA, the CDR3 is TGTGCCAGCAGCGATAACGCGTTGGCCCAGTACTTC.

The V call is TRBV10-3, the J call TRBJ2-7; no clear D gene. This CDR3 comprises 16 residues. The V end was cut by 2 bases, the J end by 2 bases, with 16 bases between. Germline CDR1 reads ENHRY; CDR2 reads SYGVKD. This CDR3 is CAISENFVGTPYEQYF. CDR3 nucleotide sequence: TGTGCCATCAGTGAGAATTTTGTGGGAACCCCCTACGAGCAGTACTTC.

The V and J genes are TRBV30 and TRBJ2-5, with D uncertain. This CDR3 comprises 11 residues. V lost 1 base to trimming and J lost 11 bases, with 11 bases between them. Germline V gene data show CDR1 as GTSNPN and CDR2 as SVGIG (reference sequence). The CDR3 coding sequence is TGTGCCTGGAGTGGGATGAATGAGCAGTACTTC. Its translation: CAWSGMNEQYF.

This chain connects TRBV9 to TRBJ2-1; 13 bases fit TRBD2. V gave up 4 bases and J gave up 6 bases; unmatched junction bases: 7. Per germline, CDR1 SGDLS and CDR2 YYNGEE. This CDR3 region has 16 residues. The CDR3 protein is CASSPVGLAGVNEQFF. The CDR3 nucleotides are TGTGCCAGCAGCCCCGTTGGACTAGCGGGAGTCAATGAGCAGTTCTTC.

This chain connects TRBV29-1 to TRBJ1-3; the D gene is possibly TRBD1 (6 bases). This CDR3 contains 13 residues. Germline CDR1 reads SQVTM; CDR2 reads ANQGSEA. The V and J ends lost 6 bases and 2 bases respectively, with 11 bases between them. CDR3 residues: CSVTGWPGNTIYF. The CDR3 coding sequence is TGCAGCGTCACAGGGTGGCCTGGAAACACCATATATTTT.

This clone was observed a few times. The rearrangement uses TRBV9 and TRBJ2-3; D uncertain. Trimming removed 3 bases at V and 4 bases at J, with 12 bases between. The CDR3 is made up of 14 amino acids. CDR1 SGDLS and CDR2 YYNGEE come from the germline V gene. CDR3 coding DNA: TGTGCCAGCAGCGCCTCCCTGGAACCAGATACGCAGTATTTT. Its protein product is CASSASLEPDTQYF.

The genes are TRBV6-5 and TRBJ2-7; tentative D call: TRBD1 (5 bases). CDR1 MNHEY and CDR2 SVGAGI come from the germline V gene. The V and J ends lost 4 bases and 2 bases respectively, with 12 bases between them. The CDR3 runs to 14 residues. The CDR3 loop is CASSSGLGTYEQYF. The CDR3, as DNA: TGTGCCAGCAGTTCAGGGCTTGGGACCTACGAGCAGTACTTC.

J is TRBJ2-7 and V is TRBV5-1, with 8 positions matching TRBD1. Germline V gene lookup returns CDR1 SGHRS and CDR2 YFSETQ. The CDR3 is made up of 15 amino acids. V dropped 4 bases and J dropped 3; count of bases not matched to a gene: 9. The CDR3 region is CASSPRTGRSYEQYF. The CDR3 DNA reads TGCGCCAGCAGCCCACGGACAGGGAGGAGCTACGAGCAGTACTTC.

This chain links TRBV4-1 with TRBJ2-5, with D uncertain. CDR3 length: 15 residues. Germline CDR1 and CDR2: MGHRA and YSYEKL. Trimming stripped 0 bases from V and 2 bases from J, with 10 bases between. In nucleotides, the CDR3 is TGCGCCAGCAGCCAAGACAGGAACCTGCAAGAGACCCAGTACTTC. This translates into CASSQDRNLQETQYF.

This clone has just a few counts. The chain uses TRBV4-1 and TRBJ2-1; a weak D match, TRBD2 (6 bases). CDR1 and CDR2 from the germline V gene are MGHRA and YSYEKL. This CDR3 contains 13 residues. V was shortened by 5 bases and J by 7 bases, with 12 bases between the two germline ends. The chain's CDR3 is CASSNEEGNEQFF. CDR3 nucleotides: TGCGCCAGCAGCAATGAGGAGGGGAATGAGCAGTTCTTC.

This clone was seen more than once but under ten times. The rearrangement uses TRBV7-8 and TRBJ2-7, with D maybe TRBD2 (5 bases). CDR3 length: 16 residues. Trimming took off 3 bases at V and 4 bases at J, with 19 bases between the two ends. Germline CDR1 reads SGHVS; CDR2 reads FQNEAQ. The CDR3 bases are TGTGCCAGCAGCTTGGGCGTGGGAGAGGAGGCTTACGAGCAGTACTTC. Amino acids: CASSLGVGEEAYEQYF.

This rearrangement joins TRBV9 to TRBJ2-1, with TRBD2 matching over 9 bases. Germline V CDR1 and CDR2: SGDLS, YYNGEE. The CDR3 has 13 residues. After removal of 3 bases from V and 12 bases from J, the junction contained 7 bases not matched to a gene. The CDR3 loop is CASSGLAGVVQFF. The CDR3 DNA reads TGTGCCAGCAGCGGATTAGCGGGAGTGGTGCAGTTCTTC.

V and J are TRBV5-1 and TRBJ2-2; D is uncertain. The germline CDR1 and CDR2 sequences are SGHRS and YFSETQ. The CDR3 loop spans 11 amino acids. V lost 1 base to trimming and J lost 7 bases, with 2 bases between them. The CDR3 here is CASSLNGELFF. In nucleotides, the CDR3 is TGCGCCAGCAGCTTGAACGGGGAGCTGTTTTTT.

The chain joins TRBV5-6 to TRBJ2-5; D unresolved. Looked up from germline, CDR1 is SGHDT and CDR2 is YYEEEE. Trimming pared 0 bases from V and 5 bases from J, leaving 8 bases between. The CDR3 contains 13 residues. The CDR3 nucleotides are TGTGCCAGCAGCTTGGTCAGCCGGGAGACCCAGTACTTC. This translates into CASSLVSRETQYF.